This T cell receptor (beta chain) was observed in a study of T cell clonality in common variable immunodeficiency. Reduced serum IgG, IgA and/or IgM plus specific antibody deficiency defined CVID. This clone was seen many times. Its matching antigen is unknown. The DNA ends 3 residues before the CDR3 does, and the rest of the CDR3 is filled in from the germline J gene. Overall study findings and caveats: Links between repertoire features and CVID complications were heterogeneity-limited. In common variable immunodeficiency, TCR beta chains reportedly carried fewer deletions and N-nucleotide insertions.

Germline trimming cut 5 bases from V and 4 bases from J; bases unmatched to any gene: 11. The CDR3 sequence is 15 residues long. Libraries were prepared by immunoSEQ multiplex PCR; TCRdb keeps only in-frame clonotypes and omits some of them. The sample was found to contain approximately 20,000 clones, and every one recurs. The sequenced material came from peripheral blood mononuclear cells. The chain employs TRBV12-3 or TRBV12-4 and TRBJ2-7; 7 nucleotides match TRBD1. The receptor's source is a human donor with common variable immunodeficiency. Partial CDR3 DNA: TGTGCCAGCAGTACCACCGGGACAGTTTCATACGAG. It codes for CASSTTGTVSYE. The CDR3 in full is CASSTTGTVSYEQYF.